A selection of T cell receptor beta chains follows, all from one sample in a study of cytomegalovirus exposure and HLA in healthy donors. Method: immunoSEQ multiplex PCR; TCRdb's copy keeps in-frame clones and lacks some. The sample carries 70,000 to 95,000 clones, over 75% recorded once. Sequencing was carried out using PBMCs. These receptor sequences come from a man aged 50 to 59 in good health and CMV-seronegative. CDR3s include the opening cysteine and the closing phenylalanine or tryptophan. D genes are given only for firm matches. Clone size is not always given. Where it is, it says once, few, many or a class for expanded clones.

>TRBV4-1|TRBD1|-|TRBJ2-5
CASSQGGTGQETQYF
TGCGCCAGCAGCCAAGGCGGGACAGGGCAAGAGACCCAGTACTTC
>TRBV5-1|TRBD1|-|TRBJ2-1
CASSLGQGYNEQFF
TGCGCCAGCAGCTTGGGACAGGGTTACAATGAGCAGTTCTTC
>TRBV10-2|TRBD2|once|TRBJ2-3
CASSDRRLAGGDTQYF
TGCGCCAGCAGTGACCGAAGACTAGCGGGGGGAGATACGCAGTATTTT
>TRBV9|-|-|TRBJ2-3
CASSVSVNEDTQYF
TGTGCCAGCAGCGTATCCGTAAATGAGGATACGCAGTATTTT
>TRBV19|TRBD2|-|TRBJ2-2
CASSIVAGGTGELFF
TGTGCCAGTAGTATAGTAGCGGGGGGCACCGGGGAGCTGTTTTTT
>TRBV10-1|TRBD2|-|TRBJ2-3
CASSVTSGGTQYF
TGCGCCAGCAGTGTGACTAGCGGGGGCACGCAGTATTTT
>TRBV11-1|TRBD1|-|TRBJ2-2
CASSLVQGATGELFF
TGTGCCAGCAGCTTAGTACAGGGGGCAACCGGGGAGCTGTTTTTT
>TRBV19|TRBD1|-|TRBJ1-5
CASSIAGQGLKPQHF
TGTGCCAGTAGTATAGCAGGACAGGGTCTCAAGCCCCAGCATTTT
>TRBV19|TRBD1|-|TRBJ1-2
CASSIAHGQGYGYTF
TGTGCCAGTAGTATCGCCCACGGACAGGGATATGGCTACACCTTC
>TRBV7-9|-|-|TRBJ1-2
CASSLATTAANYGYTF
TGTGCCAGCAGCTTAGCGACTACAGCAGCTAACTATGGCTACACCTTC
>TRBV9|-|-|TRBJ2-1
CASSVVAGRGEQFF
TGTGCCAGCAGCGTCGTGGCCGGACGGGGTGAGCAGTTCTTC
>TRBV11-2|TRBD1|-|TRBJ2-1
CASSRGQGVVREQFF
TGTGCCAGCAGCCGTGGACAGGGGGTGGTCCGGGAGCAGTTCTTC
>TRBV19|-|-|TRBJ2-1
CASSRQNNEQFF
TGTGCCAGTAGCCGACAGAACAATGAGCAGTTCTTC
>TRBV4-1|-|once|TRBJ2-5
CASSQGGGLGETQYF
TGCGCCAGCAGCCAAGGGGGGGGGCTCGGAGAGACCCAGTACTTC
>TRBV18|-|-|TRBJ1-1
CASSPMNTEAFF
TGTGCCAGCTCACCTATGAACACTGAAGCTTTCTTT
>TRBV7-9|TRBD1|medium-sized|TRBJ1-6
CASSTRTGDNSPLHF
TGTGCCAGCAGCACCCGGACAGGGGATAATTCACCCCTCCACTTT
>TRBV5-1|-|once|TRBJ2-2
CASSREGTPNTGELFF
TGCGCCAGCAGCCGGGAAGGTACTCCGAACACCGGGGAGCTGTTTTTT
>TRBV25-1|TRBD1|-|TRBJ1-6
CASSEWRGGDNSPLHF
TGTGCCAGCAGTGAATGGAGAGGGGGCGACAATTCACCCCTCCACTTT
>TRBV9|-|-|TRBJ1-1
CASSPQTGEAFF
TGTGCCAGCAGCCCTCAGACCGGGGAAGCTTTCTTT
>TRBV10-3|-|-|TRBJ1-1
CAISSDRIAFF
TGTGCCATCAGCTCCGACAGGATTGCTTTCTTT
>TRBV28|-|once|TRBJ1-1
CASSRRLNTEAFF
TGTGCCAGCAGTAGGAGATTGAACACTGAAGCTTTCTTT
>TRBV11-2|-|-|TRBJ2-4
CASSLAAAAGENIQYF
TGTGCCAGCAGCTTAGCGGCAGCCGCCGGGGAAAACATTCAGTACTTC
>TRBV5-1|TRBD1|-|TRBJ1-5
CASSLEGQGNQPQHF
TGCGCCAGCAGCTTGGAGGGACAGGGGAATCAGCCCCAGCATTTT
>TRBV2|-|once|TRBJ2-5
CASSFPQETQYF
TGTGCCAGCAGTTTCCCTCAAGAGACCCAGTACTTC
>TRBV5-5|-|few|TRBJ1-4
CASRDSNNEKLFF
TGTGCCAGCCGAGACAGCAATAATGAAAAACTGTTTTTT
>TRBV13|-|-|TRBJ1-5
CASSLRPGRPQHF
TGTGCCAGCAGCTTACGTCCGGGAAGGCCCCAGCATTTT
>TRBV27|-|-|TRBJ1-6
CASSFRSTETYNSPLHF
TGTGCCAGCAGTTTTAGATCGACAGAAACTTATAATTCACCCCTCCACTTT
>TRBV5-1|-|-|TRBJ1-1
CASSLYGRENTEAFF
TGCGCCAGCAGCTTGTACGGCAGGGAAAACACTGAAGCTTTCTTT
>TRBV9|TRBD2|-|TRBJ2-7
CASSPGLAGEYEQYF
TGTGCCAGCAGCCCAGGACTAGCGGGGGAATACGAGCAGTACTTC
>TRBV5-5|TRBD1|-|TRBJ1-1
CASSKPGQGYTEAFF
TGTGCCAGCAGCAAACCCGGACAGGGCTACACTGAAGCTTTCTTT
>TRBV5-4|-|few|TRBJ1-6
CASSGRGGAHNSPLHF
TGTGCCAGCAGCGGTAGGGGGGGCGCCCATAATTCACCCCTCCACTTT
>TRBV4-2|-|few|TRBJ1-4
CASSQGPLGEKLFF
TGTGCCAGCAGCCAAGGACCCCTCGGGGAAAAACTGTTTTTT
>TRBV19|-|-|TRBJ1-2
CASSIVGARGYTF
TGTGCCAGTAGTATAGTGGGGGCGCGTGGCTACACCTTC
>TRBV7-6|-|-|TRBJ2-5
CASSSKETQYF
TGTGCCAGCAGCTCCAAAGAGACCCAGTACTTC
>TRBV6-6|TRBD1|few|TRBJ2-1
CASSLPGQGTNEQFF
TGTGCCAGCAGTTTGCCGGGACAGGGAACCAATGAGCAGTTCTTC
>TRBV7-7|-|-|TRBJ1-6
CASSRTGGPLHF
TGTGCTAGCAGCCGGACTGGAGGACCCCTCCACTTT
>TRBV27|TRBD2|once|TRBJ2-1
CASSPGTSGGPEQFF
TGTGCCAGCAGCCCCGGGACTAGCGGGGGACCGGAGCAGTTCTTC
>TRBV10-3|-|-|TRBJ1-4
CAISGGIGQGNEKLFF
TGTGCCATCAGTGGAGGAATCGGGCAGGGAAATGAAAAACTGTTTTTT
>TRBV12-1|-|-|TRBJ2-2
CASSSGGTGELFF
TGTGCCAGCAGCTCCGGTGGCACCGGGGAGCTGTTTTTT
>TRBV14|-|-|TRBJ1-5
CASSPNLGRNQPQHF
TGTGCCAGCAGCCCCAACCTCGGTCGCAATCAGCCCCAGCATTTT
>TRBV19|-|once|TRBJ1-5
CASSSGWGVGDQPQHF
TGTGCCAGTAGTAGTGGGTGGGGAGTCGGGGATCAGCCCCAGCATTTT
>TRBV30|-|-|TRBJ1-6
CAWKRGARTPLHF
TGTGCCTGGAAGCGGGGGGCTCGGACACCCCTCCACTTT
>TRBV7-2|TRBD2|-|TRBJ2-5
CASSLNSGGAETQYF
TGTGCCAGCAGCTTAAATAGCGGGGGGGCAGAGACCCAGTACTTC
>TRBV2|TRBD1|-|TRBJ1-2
CATRGQGRGYTF
TGTGCCACCAGGGGACAGGGACGTGGCTACACCTTC
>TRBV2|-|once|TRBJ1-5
CASSEGGARRSQPQHF
TGTGCCAGCAGTGAGGGGGGGGCTCGGCGTTCTCAGCCCCAGCATTTT
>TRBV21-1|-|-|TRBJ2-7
CASSKGGRSRGDLYEQYF
TGTGCCAGCAGCAAAGGGGGAAGGAGCCGGGGGGACTTATACGAGCAGTACTTC
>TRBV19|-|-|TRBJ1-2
CASSKGRNYGYTF
TGTGCCAGTAGTAAGGGGCGGAACTATGGCTACACCTTC
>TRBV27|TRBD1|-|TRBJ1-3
CASSLFTQPFPGGDTIYF
TGTGCCAGCAGTTTGTTCACACAGCCTTTCCCAGGGGGAGACACCATATATTTT
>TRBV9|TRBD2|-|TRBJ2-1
CASSAPRGGAGGLQFF
TGTGCCAGCAGCGCTCCCCGGGGGGGTGCGGGGGGGTTGCAGTTCTTC
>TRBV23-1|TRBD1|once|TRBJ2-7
CASSHGQARHEQYF
TGCGCCAGCAGTCATGGACAGGCTCGCCACGAGCAGTACTTC
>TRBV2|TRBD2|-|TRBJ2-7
CASSEGGTSGTSYEQYF
TGTGCCAGCAGTGAAGGCGGGACTAGCGGGACTTCCTACGAGCAGTACTTC
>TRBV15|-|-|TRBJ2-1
CATSRGNRESMVDEQFF
TGTGCCACCAGCAGAGGCAACAGGGAGAGTATGGTGGATGAGCAGTTCTTC
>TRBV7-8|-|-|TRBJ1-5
CASSTREKNQPQHF
TGTGCCAGCAGCACCCGGGAGAAAAATCAGCCCCAGCATTTT
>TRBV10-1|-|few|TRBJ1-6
CARRGADNSPLHF
TGCGCTAGGCGGGGCGCCGATAATTCACCCCTCCACTTT
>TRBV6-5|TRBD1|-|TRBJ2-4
CASRAQGAKNIQYF
TGTGCCAGCAGGGCCCAGGGGGCTAAAAACATTCAGTACTTC
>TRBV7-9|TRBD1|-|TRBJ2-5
CAGSQGIKETQYF
TGTGCCGGATCACAGGGGATAAAAGAGACCCAGTACTTC
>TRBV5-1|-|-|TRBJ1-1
CASSAPDNSFRYNTEAFF
TGCGCCAGCAGCGCCCCGGACAATTCCTTCAGGTATAACACTGAAGCTTTCTTT